The next 4 T cell receptor beta chains were all read from a single sample in a study of human T cells and chemical hapten exposure. Described time point: pre-sensitization, week 0. Regarding treatment: therapeutic diphenylcyclopropenone sensitization with weekly scalp DPC. TCRdb reprocessed the RACE reads with MiXCR, giving one entry per CDR3 protein. The sample has about 110,000 distinct CDR3 sequences, around 12% seen once. The sample was whole blood, taken in connection with sensitization to the hapten diphenylcyclopropenone (DPC). Receptors originate from a woman aged 45 to 65 with alopecia areata. Some clones in this sample may be carry-over from other donors' samples.

This clonotype was observed a few times. The chain links TRBV12-5 to TRBJ1-2, with TRBD1 as a possible D gene (6 bases). In germline, CDR1 is LGHNT, CDR2 FRNRAP. This CDR3 region has 13 residues. V was cut by 6 bases and J by 6 bases, with 14 bases left in between. CDR3 in amino acids: CASGATGIDGYTF. CDR3 bases: TGTGCTAGTGGCGCCACAGGGATAGATGGCTACACCTTC.

This clonotype was observed a few times. The rearrangement links TRBV2 to TRBJ1-1; D unresolved. Germline V CDR1 and CDR2: SNHLY, FYNNEI. There are 11 residues in the CDR3. The V gene lost 6 bases and the J gene lost 11 bases, with 13 bases spanning the gap. CDR3 protein: CASRVGSKAFF. The CDR3 DNA reads TGTGCCAGCAGGGTGGGGTCCAAGGCTTTCTTT.

This clonotype was seen repeatedly, ten times or more. The chain employs TRBV25-1 and TRBJ2-7, with 7 nucleotides matching TRBD1. Germline CDR1 and CDR2: MGHDK and SYGVNS. The CDR3 loop spans 16 amino acids. The ends lost 9 bases at V and 0 bases at J; junction bases unmatched: 14. Written as DNA, the CDR3 is TGTGCCAGGACGAAATCAAGGGGGCGAAGCTCCTACGAGCAGTACTTC. This gives the protein CARTKSRGRSSYEQYF.

This clonotype has more than one count but fewer than ten. This chain links TRBV6-6 with TRBJ1-1, with TRBD1 as a possible D gene (6 bases). The CDR3 loop spans 15 amino acids. Trimming stripped 6 bases from V and 4 bases from J, with 18 bases between. Germline V lookup: CDR1 MNHNY, CDR2 SVGAGI (reference sequence). The CDR3 sequence: CASSQRTGFPTEAFF. Here the CDR3 DNA reads TGTGCCAGCAGCCAACGTACAGGGTTTCCCACTGAAGCTTTCTTT.